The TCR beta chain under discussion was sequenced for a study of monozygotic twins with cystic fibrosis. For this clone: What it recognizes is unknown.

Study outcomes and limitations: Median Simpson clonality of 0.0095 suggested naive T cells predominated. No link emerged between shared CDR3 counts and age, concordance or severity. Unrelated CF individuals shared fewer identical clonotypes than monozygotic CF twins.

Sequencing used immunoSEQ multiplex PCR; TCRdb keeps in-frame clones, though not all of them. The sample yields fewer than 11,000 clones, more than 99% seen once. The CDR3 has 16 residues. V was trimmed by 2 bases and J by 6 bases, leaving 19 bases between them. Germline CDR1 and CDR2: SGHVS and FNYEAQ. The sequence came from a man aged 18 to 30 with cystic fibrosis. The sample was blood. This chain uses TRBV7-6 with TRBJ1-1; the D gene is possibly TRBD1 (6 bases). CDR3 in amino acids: CASSLTSFGTNSEAFF. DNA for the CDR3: TGTGCCAGCAGCTTAACGAGTTTCGGGACAAATTCTGAAGCTTTCTTT.